This T cell receptor (beta chain) was identified in a study of cytomegalovirus exposure and HLA in healthy donors. The study's findings and limits: Information on immune exposure was restricted to one variable (CMV serostatus).

It was with 60 Vbeta and 13 Jbeta primers that the PCR ran. TCRdb's table, derived via immunoSEQ multiplex PCR, lists solely in-frame clones and lacks some. The sample holds approximately 140,000 clones, around 70% seen once. Germline CDR1 is MDHEN and CDR2 is SYDVKM. The CDR3 has 12 residues. This clone was detected only a few times. The antigen is undetermined. The genes are TRBV28 and TRBJ1-1, with D possibly TRBD1 on 5 matching bases. The TCR sequence derives from a woman in her sixties in good health and CMV-seropositive. The sequencing input was PBMCs. CDR3 sequence (DNA): TGTGCTGGAGGGGCCATGAACACTGAAGCTTTCTTT. Encoded protein: CAGGAMNTEAFF.